This T cell receptor beta chain was sequenced for a study of shared clonotypes between healthy human individuals. The overall study: Each donor's CD4 naive and CD4 memory cells filled three plates apiece, CD8 naive two, and CD8 memory one. The study, taken as a whole, reports: It was observed that around 5% of naive CD4 clonotypes were shared across a handful of donors. Larger estimated richness was generally seen in naive subsets than in memory subsets.

CDR3 length: 13 residues. V was pared by 5 bases and J by 7 bases, with 12 bases between. Per germline, CDR1 SGHTA and CDR2 FQGNSA. This clone has a single count. No antigen is known for it. Repertoires were generated with immunoSEQ multiplex PCR, while TCRdb's copy carries only in-frame clones and drops some. The sample lists fewer than 1.6 million clones, approximately 98.5% occurring once. The genes are TRBV7-2 and TRBJ2-1; D gene ambiguous. The receptor comes from a man under 40 in good health. Material for sequencing was naive CD4+ T cells sorted from blood. As to subset: CD45RA+ positively selected. This CDR3 is CASSPLYSNEQFF. For the CDR3, the DNA is TGTGCCAGCAGCCCCCTCTACTCTAATGAGCAGTTCTTC.